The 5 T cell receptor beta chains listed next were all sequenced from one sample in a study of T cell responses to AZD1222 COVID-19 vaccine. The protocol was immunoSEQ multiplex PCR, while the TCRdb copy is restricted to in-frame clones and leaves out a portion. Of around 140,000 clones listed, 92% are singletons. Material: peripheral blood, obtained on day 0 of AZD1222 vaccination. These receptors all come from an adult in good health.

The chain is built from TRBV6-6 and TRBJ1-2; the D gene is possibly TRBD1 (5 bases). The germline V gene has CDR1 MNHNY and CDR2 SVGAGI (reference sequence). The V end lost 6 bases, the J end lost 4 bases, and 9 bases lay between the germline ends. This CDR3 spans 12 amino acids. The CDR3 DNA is TGTGCCAGCAGCTCGGGACCCTATGGCTACACCTTC. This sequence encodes CASSSGPYGYTF.

CDR3 sequence: CASSSRLAGTDTQYF. CDR3 in DNA: TGTGCCAGCAGTTCTAGACTAGCGGGCACAGATACGCAGTATTTT. The chain combines TRBV6-5 with TRBJ2-3; 9 nucleotides line up with TRBD2. Trimming took 4 bases from V and 1 from J; bases not matched to a gene: 3. This CDR3 spans 15 amino acids. CDR1 is MNHEY and CDR2 is SVGAGI in the germline V gene.

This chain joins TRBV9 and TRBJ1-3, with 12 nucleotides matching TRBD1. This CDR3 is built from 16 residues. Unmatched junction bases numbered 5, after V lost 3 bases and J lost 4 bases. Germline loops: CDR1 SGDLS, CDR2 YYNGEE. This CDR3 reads CASSAWDRGRGNTIYF. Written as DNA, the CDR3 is TGTGCCAGCAGCGCCTGGGACAGGGGGCGAGGAAACACCATATATTTT.

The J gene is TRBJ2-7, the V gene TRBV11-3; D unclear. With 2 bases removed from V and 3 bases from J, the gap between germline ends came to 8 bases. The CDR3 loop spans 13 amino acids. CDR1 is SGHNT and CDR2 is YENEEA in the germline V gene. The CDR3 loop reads CASSLSIGYEQYF. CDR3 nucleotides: TGTGCCAGCAGCTTAAGCATTGGCTACGAGCAGTACTTC.

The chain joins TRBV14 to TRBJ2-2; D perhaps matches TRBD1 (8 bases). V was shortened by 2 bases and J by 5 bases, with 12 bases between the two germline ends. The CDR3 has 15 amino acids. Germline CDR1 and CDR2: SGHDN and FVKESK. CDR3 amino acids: CASSQKQGGTGELFF. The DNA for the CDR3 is TGTGCCAGCAGCCAAAAACAGGGGGGGACCGGGGAGCTGTTTTTT.